A single sample is the source of the 10 T cell receptor beta chains below, sequenced in a study of T cell responses to AZD1222 COVID-19 vaccine. Assay: immunoSEQ multiplex PCR; the TCRdb copy retains only in-frame clones and omits some. The sample holds some 80,000 clones, 90% seen once. The specimen was peripheral blood, collected on day 0 of AZD1222 vaccination. These receptors came from an adult in good health.

The CDR3, as DNA: TGTGCCAGCAGCGTAGTACAGACCACAGATACGCAGTATTTT. Translating gives CASSVVQTTDTQYF. The rearrangement joins TRBV9 to TRBJ2-3; D uncertain. CDR3 length: 14 amino acids. V shed 0 bases and J shed 2 bases, with 7 bases lying between them. Germline V CDR1 and CDR2: SGDLS, YYNGEE.

This clone has just one count. The chain has TRBV7-2 and TRBJ2-7, with 7 bases matching TRBD2. Germline values: CDR1 SGHTA, CDR2 FQGNSA. With 5 bases clipped from V and 4 bases from J, the junction kept 8 bases outside the gene matches. This CDR3 contains 14 residues. The DNA for the CDR3 is TGTGCCAGCAGCCCTAGCGGAGATGGGTACGAGCAGTACTTC. Amino acid sequence: CASSPSGDGYEQYF.

A few counts support this clone. V usage is TRBV2 and J usage is TRBJ1-1; 10 bases map to TRBD1. The length of the CDR3 is 14 residues. The junction had 4 bases not matched to a gene; V was cut back by 5 bases and J by 4 bases. In germline, CDR1 is SNHLY, CDR2 FYNNEI. CDR3 in DNA: TGTGCCAGCAGTATCAGGACAGGGGGCACTGAAGCTTTCTTT. It encodes CASSIRTGGTEAFF.

This rearrangement joins TRBV9 to TRBJ2-1; 9 bases line up with TRBD2. The CDR3 spans 16 residues. With 3 bases clipped from V and 2 bases from J, the junction kept 6 bases outside the gene matches. Germline V CDR1 and CDR2: SGDLS, YYNGEE. The chain's CDR3 is CASSEGGGATYNEQFF. The CDR3 nucleotides read TGTGCCAGCAGCGAGGGCGGGGGGGCCACCTACAATGAGCAGTTCTTC.

The gene calls are TRBV4-3 and TRBJ1-1, with 8 bases fitting TRBD1. The V and J ends lost 2 bases and 0 bases, in that order; junction bases with no gene match: 8. The germline V gene has CDR1 LGHNA and CDR2 YSLEER. The CDR3 is made up of 17 amino acids. The CDR3 reads CASSQTTGGWMNTEAFF. The DNA for the CDR3 is TGCGCCAGCAGCCAAACCACAGGGGGTTGGATGAACACTGAAGCTTTCTTT.

The chain recombines TRBV29-1 with TRBJ2-5; D ambiguous. Germline V gene sequence: CDR1 SQVTM, CDR2 ANQGSEA. Trimming took off 7 bases at V and 3 bases at J, with 6 bases between the two ends. The CDR3 extends over 10 amino acids. This chain's CDR3 is CSGGEETQYF. The CDR3 coding sequence is TGCAGCGGCGGAGAAGAGACCCAGTACTTC.

The gene calls are TRBV6-5 and TRBJ1-2; TRBD1 aligns across 9 bases. From germline, CDR1 is MNHEY and CDR2 SVGAGI. Unmatched junction bases numbered 3, after V lost 0 bases and J lost 4 bases. The CDR3 spans 15 residues. The CDR3 DNA follows: TGTGCCAGCAGTTACTCTGGACAGGGGAGCTATGGCTACACCTTC. Translation gives CASSYSGQGSYGYTF.

This clone has only a few counts. V is TRBV3-1 (or the pseudogene TRBV3-2) and J is TRBJ2-3; unclear D gene. The V gene lost 7 bases and the J gene lost 6 bases, with 14 bases spanning the gap. The CDR3 runs 13 residues. The germline gives CDR1 LGHDT, CDR2 YNNKEL (reference sequence). The CDR3 sequence is CASNSRSIDTQYF. In DNA, the CDR3 is TGTGCCAGCAACTCCCGGAGCATTGATACGCAGTATTTT.

The chain couples TRBV4-3 to TRBJ2-1; 9 bases align to TRBD2. Looked up from germline, CDR1 is LGHNA and CDR2 is YSLEER. This CDR3 region has 14 residues. Unmatched junction bases numbered 2, after V lost 0 bases and J lost 8 bases. Written as DNA, the CDR3 is TGCGCCAGCAGCCAAGAGGGACTAGCCGATGAGCAGTTCTTC. It is translated as CASSQEGLADEQFF.

The chain links TRBV6-5 to TRBJ1-1; D perhaps matches TRBD1 (5 bases). The germline V gene has CDR1 MNHEY and CDR2 SVGAGI. The CDR3 has 14 residues. The germline V and J ends were trimmed by 6 bases and 4 bases, with 15 bases remaining between them. CDR3 loop: CASRLREWSTEAFF. DNA of the CDR3: TGTGCCAGCAGACTCAGGGAGTGGAGCACTGAAGCTTTCTTT.